This TCR beta chain was recorded in a study of T cell changes during pregnancy in multiple sclerosis. Sequencing was performed with immunoSEQ multiplex PCR; in TCRdb, only in-frame clones are kept and a portion is missing. In the table there are about 76,000 clones, 90% to 95% of which are singletons. This clonotype originated in a female donor with multiple sclerosis, enrolled in a pregnancy study. The sequenced sample was peripheral blood, obtained in the second trimester of pregnancy.

The CDR3 sequence is CSVVGFGVLDYEQYF. The CDR3 DNA is TGCAGCGTTGTGGGGTTCGGGGTGCTAGACTACGAGCAGTACTTC. The genes are TRBV29-1 and TRBJ2-7; weak D call: TRBD2 (5 bases). V shed 4 bases and J shed 3 bases, with 19 bases lying between them. The CDR3 runs to 15 residues. CDR1 is SQVTM, CDR2 ANQGSEA, per germline.